This TCR beta chain was retrieved from a study of T cells in Graves' hyperthyroidism and ophthalmopathy. TCR beta CDR3 region amplification was performed from RNA transcripts. TCR CDR3 regions were first amplified by RT-PCR with HTBI primers. One entry per CDR3 protein results from TCRdb running MiXCR on the multiplex PCR reads. The table shows about 270,000 distinct CDR3 sequences, with roughly 22% occurring only once. Thyroid ultrasound and orbital computed tomography, with clinical symptoms and serum thyroxine and TRAb, informed diagnoses. This CDR3 has 15 residues. Germline-derived CDR1 and CDR2 are SGHNT and YENEEA. With 2 bases removed from V and 3 bases from J, the gap between germline ends came to 13 bases. In its sample, this clonotype was seen many times. Its antigen is undetermined. Study findings and constraints: Model output signaled ophthalmopathy a median around 6.9 months ahead of onset. Classification by a 13 V-J model distinguished ophthalmopathy from stable hyperthyroidism.

The receptor was derived from a man younger than 40 with Graves' ophthalmopathy. Specimen: blood. The chain couples TRBV11-3 to TRBJ2-5; D remains unclear. The CDR3 DNA reads as TGTGCCAGCAGCTTAATAGGCAGGATTAAAGAGACCCAGTACTTC. Protein: CASSLIGRIKETQYF.